This TCR beta chain was captured in a study of blood T cell repertoires in COVID-19. Study summary: Samples representing acute and convalescent COVID-19 were sourced from the United States, Italy and Spain. Nucleic acid was either cDNA or gDNA, and it came from T cells, B-cell-depleted T cells, or PBMCs.

Authors' processing steps: Scientists estimated how many nucleated cells there were by amplifying reference gene primers. The data were produced by immunoSEQ multiplex PCR, yet TCRdb's version contains in-frame clones alone and is incomplete. Clone size and V and J calls were adopted from that table, with D and trimming inferred from the DNA. The sample holds about 43,000 clones; around 80% are singletons and the top ten take about 25%. This CDR3 region has 12 residues. Per germline, CDR1 SQVTM and CDR2 ANQGSEA. The germline V and J ends were trimmed by 1 base and 9 bases, with 12 bases remaining between them. This clone was seen a few times.

The rearrangement links TRBV29-1 to TRBJ1-1; D not resolved. The TCR sequence derives from a woman aged 55-70 years with acute or convalescent COVID-19. The sequenced material came from peripheral blood. CDR3 sequence (DNA): TGCAGCGTTGAAGCGTCCCGGGAGAAAGCTTTCTTT. Residues: CSVEASREKAFF.